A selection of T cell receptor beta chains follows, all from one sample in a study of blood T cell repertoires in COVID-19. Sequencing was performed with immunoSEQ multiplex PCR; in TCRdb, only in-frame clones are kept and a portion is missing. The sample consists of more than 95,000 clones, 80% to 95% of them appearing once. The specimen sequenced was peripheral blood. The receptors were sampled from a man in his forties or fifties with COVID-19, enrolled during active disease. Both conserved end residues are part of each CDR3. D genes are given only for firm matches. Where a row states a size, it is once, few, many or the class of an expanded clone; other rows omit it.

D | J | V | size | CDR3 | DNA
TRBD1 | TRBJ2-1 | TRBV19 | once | CASSTQGTGSEQFF | TGTGCCAGTAGTACCCAGGGGACAGGGAGTGAGCAGTTCTTC
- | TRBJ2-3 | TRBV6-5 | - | CASSLTGSSTDTQYF | TGTGCCAGCAGCCTGACAGGATCGAGCACAGATACGCAGTATTTT
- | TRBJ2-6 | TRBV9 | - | CASSVTGISGANVLTF | TGTGCCAGCAGTGTGACAGGAATCTCTGGGGCCAACGTCCTGACTTTC
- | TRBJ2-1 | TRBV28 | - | CASSLYNEQFF | TGTGCCAGCAGTCTTTACAATGAGCAGTTCTTC
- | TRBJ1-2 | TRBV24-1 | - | CATSEAGTNYGYTF | TGTGCCACCAGTGAAGCAGGTACTAACTATGGCTACACCTTC
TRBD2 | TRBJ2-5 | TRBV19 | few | CASSGLAAGETQYF | TGTGCCAGTAGTGGACTAGCGGCCGGGGAGACCCAGTACTTC
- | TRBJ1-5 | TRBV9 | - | CASSLRYSPFNQPQHF | TGTGCCAGCAGCCTCAGGTATTCCCCTTTCAATCAGCCCCAGCATTTT
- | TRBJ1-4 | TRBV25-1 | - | CASKGGFNEKLFF | TGTGCCAGTAAAGGGGGATTCAATGAAAAACTGTTTTTT
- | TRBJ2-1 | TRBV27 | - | CASSLTPPSARFYNEQFF | TGTGCCAGCAGTTTAACCCCACCTAGCGCAAGGTTCTACAATGAGCAGTTCTTC
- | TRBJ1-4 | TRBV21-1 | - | CASSKSVGVGEKLFF | TGTGCCAGCAGCAAAAGTGTAGGGGTAGGCGAAAAACTGTTTTTT
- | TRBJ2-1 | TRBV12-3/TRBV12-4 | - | CASSFGEAGEQFF | TGTGCCAGCAGTTTTGGGGAAGCGGGTGAGCAGTTCTTC
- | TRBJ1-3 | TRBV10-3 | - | CATGSDPLSGNTIYF | TGTGCCACGGGTTCAGACCCTCTCTCTGGAAACACCATATATTTT
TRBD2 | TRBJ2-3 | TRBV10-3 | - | CAISEMTGGSKADTQYF | TGTGCCATCAGTGAGATGACGGGAGGGAGTAAGGCAGATACGCAGTATTTT
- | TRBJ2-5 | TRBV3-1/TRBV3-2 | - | CASSLRLTKYQETQYF | TGTGCCAGCAGCCTACGACTAACCAAGTACCAAGAGACCCAGTACTTC
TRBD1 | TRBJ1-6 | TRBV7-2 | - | CASGLPGQYNSPLHF | TGTGCCAGCGGCCTGCCGGGACAGTATAATTCACCCCTCCACTTT
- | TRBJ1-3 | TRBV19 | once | CASSPARDSLGNTIYF | TGTGCCAGTAGTCCGGCGCGGGACTCACTGGGAAACACCATATATTTT
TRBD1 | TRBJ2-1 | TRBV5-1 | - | CASSSGTGSYNEQFF | TGCGCCAGCAGCTCCGGGACAGGGTCCTACAATGAGCAGTTCTTC
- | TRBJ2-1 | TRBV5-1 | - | CASSDTLNEQFF | TGCGCCAGCAGTGACACCCTTAATGAGCAGTTCTTC
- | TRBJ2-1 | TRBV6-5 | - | CASSTQENNEQFF | TGTGCCAGCAGTACCCAGGAAAACAATGAGCAGTTCTTC
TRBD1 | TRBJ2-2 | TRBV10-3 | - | CATRWPGQGIGELFF | TGTGCCACACGGTGGCCGGGACAGGGGATCGGGGAGCTGTTTTTT
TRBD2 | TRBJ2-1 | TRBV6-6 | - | CASSYFAGGVHNEQFF | TGTGCCAGCAGTTACTTTGCGGGAGGGGTCCACAATGAGCAGTTCTTC
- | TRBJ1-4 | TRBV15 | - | CATSRDQGATNEKLFF | TGTGCCACCAGCAGAGACCAGGGTGCAACTAATGAAAAACTGTTTTTT
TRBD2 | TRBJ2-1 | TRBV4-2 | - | CASSLTGTSGNNEQFF | TGTGCCAGCAGCCTGACCGGGACTAGCGGTAACAATGAGCAGTTCTTC
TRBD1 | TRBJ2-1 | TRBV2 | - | CASRDRQGANNEQFF | TGTGCCAGCAGGGATAGACAGGGGGCGAACAATGAGCAGTTCTTC
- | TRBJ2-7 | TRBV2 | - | CASRSSGTEYNEQYF | TGTGCCAGCAGAAGCTCCGGGACTGAATACAACGAGCAGTACTTC
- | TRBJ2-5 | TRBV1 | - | CTSSFKAPAGDQETQYF | TGCACCAGCAGCTTCAAAGCGCCAGCGGGGGACCAAGAGACCCAGTACTTC
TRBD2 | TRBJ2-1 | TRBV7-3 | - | CASSLLRGNEQFF | TGTGCCAGCAGCTTACTGCGGGGGAATGAGCAGTTCTTC
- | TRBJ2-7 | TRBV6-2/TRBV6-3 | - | CASSPVLTYEQYF | TGTGCCAGCAGTCCCGTACTTACCTACGAGCAGTACTTC
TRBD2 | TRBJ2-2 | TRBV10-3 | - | CAISPSEAGVTGELFF | TGTGCCATCAGCCCTTCGGAGGCGGGAGTTACCGGGGAGCTGTTTTTT
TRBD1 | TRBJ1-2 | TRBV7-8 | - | CASSTQDRGYGYTF | TGTGCCAGCAGCACTCAGGACAGGGGCTATGGCTACACCTTC
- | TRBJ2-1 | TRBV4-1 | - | CASSQVPLDNEQFF | TGCGCCAGCAGCCAAGTCCCCCTCGACAATGAGCAGTTCTTC
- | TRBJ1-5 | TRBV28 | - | CASSLAQEPQHF | TGTGCCAGCAGTTTAGCCCAGGAGCCCCAGCATTTT
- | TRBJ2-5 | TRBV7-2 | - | CASSLRTSQETQYF | TGTGCCAGCAGCTTAAGGACTTCTCAAGAGACCCAGTACTTC
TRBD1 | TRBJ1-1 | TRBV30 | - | CAWSIFDRDDTEAFF | TGTGCCTGGAGTATCTTTGACAGGGACGACACTGAAGCTTTCTTT
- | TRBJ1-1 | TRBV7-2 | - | CASSPRGMNTEAFF | TGTGCCAGCAGCCCCCGGGGAATGAACACTGAAGCTTTCTTT
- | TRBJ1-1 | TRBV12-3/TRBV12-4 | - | CASGIQNTEAFF | TGTGCCAGCGGTATACAGAACACTGAAGCTTTCTTT
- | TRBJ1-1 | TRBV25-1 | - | CASRASGPEAFF | TGTGCCAGCAGGGCCAGTGGGCCTGAAGCTTTCTTT
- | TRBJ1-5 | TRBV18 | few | CASSARVGNQPQHF | TGTGCCAGCTCAGCCAGGGTTGGCAATCAGCCCCAGCATTTT
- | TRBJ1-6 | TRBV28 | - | CASSLTGSSPLHF | TGTGCCAGCAGTTTAACAGGGAGCTCACCCCTCCACTTT
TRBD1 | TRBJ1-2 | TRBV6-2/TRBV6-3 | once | CASSYSPPWTGAYGYTF | TGTGCCAGCAGTTACTCACCACCTTGGACAGGCGCCTATGGCTACACCTTC
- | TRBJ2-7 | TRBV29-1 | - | CSVDVWRGPTRYEQYF | TGCAGCGTTGACGTGTGGAGGGGGCCCACCCGCTACGAGCAGTACTTC
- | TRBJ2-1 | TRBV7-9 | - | CASSLSGVEQFF | TGTGCCAGCAGCTTATCGGGAGTTGAGCAGTTCTTC
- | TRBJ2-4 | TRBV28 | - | CASSFYREVKNIQYF | TGTGCCAGCAGTTTTTATAGGGAGGTTAAAAACATTCAGTACTTC
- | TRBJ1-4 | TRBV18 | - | CASSPLGGMDEKLFF | TGTGCCAGCTCACCATTAGGGGGTATGGATGAAAAACTGTTTTTT
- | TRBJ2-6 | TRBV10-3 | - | CAISEQVSGANVLTF | TGTGCCATCAGTGAACAGGTCTCTGGGGCCAACGTCCTGACTTTC
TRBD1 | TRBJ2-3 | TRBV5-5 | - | CASSLLQGASDTQYF | TGTGCCAGCAGCTTGTTACAGGGGGCCTCAGATACGCAGTATTTT
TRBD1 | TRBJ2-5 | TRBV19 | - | CASSSRTGRQETQYF | TGTGCCAGTAGTTCGCGGACAGGGCGTCAAGAGACCCAGTACTTC
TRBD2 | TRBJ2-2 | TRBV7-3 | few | CASSPSGQNTGELFF | TGTGCCAGCAGCCCTAGCGGGCAGAACACCGGGGAGCTGTTTTTT
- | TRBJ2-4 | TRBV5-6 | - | CASTFRALAKNIQYF | TGTGCCAGCACCTTCAGGGCTCTAGCCAAAAACATTCAGTACTTC
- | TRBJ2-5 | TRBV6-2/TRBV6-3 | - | CASSKTATQGTQYF | TGTGCCAGCAGCAAAACAGCTACCCAAGGGACCCAGTACTTC
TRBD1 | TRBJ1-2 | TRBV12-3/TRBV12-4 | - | CASSRGRSGYTF | TGTGCCAGCAGCAGGGGGAGGAGCGGCTACACCTTC
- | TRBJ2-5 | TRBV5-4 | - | CASSSGGGMETQYF | TGTGCCAGCAGCTCCGGCGGAGGGATGGAGACCCAGTACTTC
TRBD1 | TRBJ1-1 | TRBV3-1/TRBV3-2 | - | CASSIGTVVGEAFF | TGTGCCAGCAGCATAGGGACAGTGGTTGGTGAAGCTTTCTTT
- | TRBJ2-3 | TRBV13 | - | CASSLGPAPGDNTQYF | TGTGCCAGCAGCTTAGGCCCAGCGCCAGGGGATAATACGCAGTATTTT
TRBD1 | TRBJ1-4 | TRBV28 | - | CASSPLKDRGWEKLFF | TGTGCCAGCAGTCCACTCAAAGACAGGGGTTGGGAAAAACTGTTTTTT
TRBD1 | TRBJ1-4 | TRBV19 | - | CASSRTGGIEKLFF | TGTGCCAGTAGTCGAACAGGGGGGATTGAAAAACTGTTTTTT